One sample yielded the 16 T cell receptor beta chains listed below, sequenced in a study of blood T cell repertoires in COVID-19. Using immunoSEQ multiplex PCR, the repertoire was profiled, and TCRdb retains in-frame clones only, with some absent. The table lists 300,000 to 350,000 clones, approximately 85% of them singletons. Source material: PBMCs or T cells enriched from blood (not recorded which). Receptors were obtained from a man aged 30-40 years who had recovered from COVID-19.

The rearrangement uses TRBV27 and TRBJ1-1; TRBD1 might be the D (5 bases). Germline-derived CDR1 and CDR2 are MNHEY and SMNVEV (reference sequence). CDR3 length: 17 amino acids. The V end was cut by 2 bases, the J end by 1 base, with 17 bases between. The DNA for the CDR3 is TGTGCCAGCAGTTTACGTCGGGGGGTCGGGGAGAACACTGAAGCTTTCTTT. It encodes CASSLRRGVGENTEAFF.

This chain uses TRBV19 with TRBJ2-1; D call uncertain. This CDR3 has 16 amino acids. The germline CDR1 and CDR2 sequences are LNHDA and SQIVND (reference sequence). V gave up 4 bases and J gave up 4 bases, with 17 bases separating them. In nucleotides, the CDR3 is TGTGCCAGTAGTAGTAGCAGCCATCCCCCTTACAATGAGCAGTTCTTC. It codes for CASSSSSHPPYNEQFF.

V gene TRBV7-2 combines with J gene TRBJ2-2; 7 bases match TRBD1. The CDR3 contains 15 residues. Germline V lookup: CDR1 SGHTA, CDR2 FQGNSA. The J segment lost 4 bases and the V segment lost 3 bases, leaving 5 bases of the junction unmatched. CDR3 sequence reads: CASSLGTGATGELFF. The CDR3 nucleotides read TGTGCCAGCAGCTTGGGAACAGGGGCCACCGGGGAGCTGTTTTTT. The full variable domain, rest sourced from reference TRBV7-2 and TRBJ2-2, is GAGVSQSPSNKVTEKGKDVELRCDPISGHTALYWYRQSLGQGLEFLIYFQGNSAPDKSGLPSDRFSAERTGGSVSTLTIQRTQQEDSAVYLCASSLGTGATGELFFGEGSRLTVL.

V and J are TRBV24-1 and TRBJ2-1; 7 bases map to TRBD2. V lost 5 bases to trimming and J lost 7 bases; unmatched junction nucleotides: 7. Germline assignment: CDR1 KGHDR and CDR2 SFDVKD. The CDR3 is 14 residues long. CDR3 sequence (DNA): TGTGCCACCAGTGGGGGGGGTAAGGTGAATGAGCAGTTCTTC. Protein sequence: CATSGGGKVNEQFF.

The chain uses TRBV2 and TRBJ1-1; D is undetermined. The CDR3 has 18 residues. Germline values: CDR1 SNHLY, CDR2 FYNNEI. With 0 bases removed from V and 0 bases from J, the gap between germline ends came to 17 bases. The CDR3 nucleotides read TGTGCCAGCAGTGAAGCGCTTTTAACAGCGGTCATGAACACTGAAGCTTTCTTT. It yields the protein CASSEALLTAVMNTEAFF.

The rearrangement joins TRBV19 to TRBJ1-1, with D perhaps matching TRBD1 (5 bases). Germline V gene data show CDR1 as LNHDA and CDR2 as SQIVND (reference sequence). Trimming shortened V by 3 bases and J by 0 bases, and 11 bases separated the two germline ends. The CDR3 sequence is 15 residues long. In nucleotides, the CDR3 is TGTGCCAGTAGTATTAAGGGGAAACTGAACACTGAAGCTTTCTTT. Translating it yields CASSIKGKLNTEAFF.

This clone has just a few counts. The V gene is TRBV7-9, the J gene TRBJ1-1; weak D call: TRBD1 (5 bases). CDR1 is SEHNR, CDR2 FQNEAQ, per germline (reference sequence). Trimming cost V 4 bases and J 6 bases, with 15 bases left between them. The CDR3 is 14 residues long. In DNA, the CDR3 is TGTGCCAGCAGCTCCTGGGCCAGGGAATCTGAAGCTTTCTTT. Translated: CASSSWARESEAFF.

This clone has a single count. This chain links TRBV27 with TRBJ1-1; 11 nucleotides agree with TRBD1. V was pared by 4 bases and J by 2 bases, with 6 bases of the junction left unmatched. CDR3 length: 16 residues. The germline V gene has CDR1 MNHEY and CDR2 SMNVEV (reference sequence). The CDR3 nucleotides read TGTGCCAGCAGTTCCCTCGGGACAGGGGGAAACACTGAAGCTTTCTTT. Translation gives CASSSLGTGGNTEAFF.

The rearrangement links TRBV19 to TRBJ1-2; 7 nucleotides align to TRBD1. J was trimmed by 2 bases and V by 7 bases; bases with no gene match: 7. The CDR3 sequence is 14 residues long. The germline V gene has CDR1 LNHDA and CDR2 SQIVND (reference sequence). CDR3 residues: CASTSSTGNYGYTF. The CDR3 nucleotides read TGTGCCAGTACCTCGTCGACAGGGAACTATGGCTACACCTTC.

The rearrangement uses TRBV5-1 and TRBJ2-3, with 7 bases fitting TRBD1. After removal of 0 bases from V and 8 bases from J, the junction contained 12 bases not matched to a gene. Germline V gene data show CDR1 as SGHRS and CDR2 as YFSETQ. The CDR3 has 16 residues. The CDR3 spells CASSLEGAFFPVTQYF. In DNA, the CDR3 is TGCGCCAGCAGCTTGGAGGGGGCGTTTTTTCCAGTTACGCAGTATTTT.

The rearrangement joins TRBV7-9 to TRBJ2-5, with D perhaps matching TRBD2 (6 bases). Germline lookup yields CDR1 SEHNR and CDR2 FQNEAQ (reference sequence). Trimming stripped 3 bases from V and 7 bases from J, with 30 bases between. This CDR3 is built from 19 residues. In DNA, the CDR3 is TGTGCCAGCAGCTTTAAATGGGGATCGTACAGCCTCCCGGGGGTGACCCAGTACTTC. This gives the protein CASSFKWGSYSLPGVTQYF.

The genes are TRBV18 and TRBJ1-1; 7 positions agree with TRBD1. Germline loops: CDR1 KGHSH, CDR2 LQKENI. V trimming: 2 bases; J trimming: 5 bases; junction bases outside the gene matches: 8. The CDR3 has 15 amino acids. CDR3 DNA: TGTGCCAGCTCACCAACCCAGAACAGGGGAACTGAAGCTTTCTTT. This sequence encodes CASSPTQNRGTEAFF.

This chain connects TRBV6-5 to TRBJ2-7, with D unclear. Trimming pared 8 bases from V and 4 bases from J, leaving 6 bases between. The germline gives CDR1 MNHEY, CDR2 SVGAGI. The length of the CDR3 is 10 residues. CDR3 sequence: CASESYEQYF. DNA of the CDR3: TGTGCCAGCGAGTCTTACGAGCAGTACTTC.

J is TRBJ1-4 and V is TRBV25-1, with 7 bases identical to TRBD1. Looked up from germline, CDR1 is MGHDK and CDR2 is SYGVNS. Losses at the gene ends were 2 bases for V and 6 bases for J; bases not matched to a gene: 3. There are 14 residues in the CDR3. CDR3 coding DNA: TGTGCCAGCAGTGAACGACAGGGATATGAAAAACTGTTTTTT. Translating it yields CASSERQGYEKLFF.

The chain joins TRBV27 to TRBJ1-6, with D perhaps TRBD1 (6 bases). Per germline, CDR1 MNHEY and CDR2 SMNVEV (reference sequence). The CDR3 runs to 14 residues. V was clipped by 6 bases and J by 6 bases, with 12 bases between them. CDR3 region: CASRGDTSNSPLHF. The CDR3 region has the DNA TGTGCCAGCAGAGGGGACACTAGTAATTCACCCCTCCACTTT.

This chain uses TRBV6-5 with TRBJ2-5; the match to TRBD1 covers 10 bases. Germline assignment: CDR1 MNHEY and CDR2 SVGAGI. This CDR3 contains 15 residues. The V segment lost 10 bases and the J segment 3 bases; nucleotides outside the gene matches: 11. The CDR3, as DNA: TGTGCCACCTCTGACCGGGACAGGGGCGAAGAGACCCAGTACTTC. Translation: CATSDRDRGEETQYF.